Below, 23 T cell receptor beta chains from the same sample are listed, as sequenced in a study of response to subunit inactivated influenza vaccine. TCRdb analysed the RT-PCR reads with MiXCR anew, one entry per CDR3 protein. The repertoire has 650,000 or so distinct CDR3 sequences, 12% to 15% of them found once; the top ten carry about 7.4%. Sequencing was performed on PBMCs from blood, taken roughly 2 weeks before vaccination. Receptors originate from a man in his forties or fifties who received an inactivated influenza vaccine.

The gene calls are TRBV7-8 and TRBJ2-7, with D perhaps TRBD1 or TRBD2 (5 bases each). Looked up from germline, CDR1 is SGHVS and CDR2 is FQNEAQ. With 0 bases removed from V and 4 bases from J, the gap between germline ends came to 13 bases. This CDR3 contains 15 residues. In DNA form, the CDR3 reads TGTGCCAGCAGCTTAGCGACGGGACCCTATTACGAGCAGTACTTC. Protein: CASSLATGPYYEQYF. Full variable domain (outside the CDR3, taken from reference TRBV7-8 and TRBJ2-7): GAGVSQSPRYKVAKRGQDVALRCDPISGHVSLFWYQQALGQGPEFLTYFQNEAQLDKSGLPSDRFFAERPEGSVSTLKIQRTQQEDSAVYLCASSLATGPYYEQYFGPGTRLTVT.

This clonotype was found a few times. The rearrangement joins TRBV5-1 to TRBJ1-6; 11 bases align to TRBD1. The CDR3 loop spans 15 amino acids. V was clipped by 4 bases and J by 6 bases; unmatched bases: 3. Germline loops: CDR1 SGHRS, CDR2 YFSETQ. CDR3 protein: CASSRGQGANSPLHF. In nucleotides, the CDR3 is TGCGCCAGCAGCAGAGGACAGGGGGCTAATTCACCCCTCCACTTT.

Points on this clonotype: One base away lies a much larger clone, so this may be a sequencing read error. The chain combines TRBV29-1 with TRBJ2-2; no firm D call. The CDR3 spans 13 residues. The germline V gene has CDR1 SQVTM and CDR2 ANQGSEA. Between the trimmed V and J ends, which lost 2 bases and 3 bases, there was a span of 7 bases. CDR3 DNA sequence: TGCAGCGTTGAAAAGGCGGACACCGGGGAGCTGTTTTTT. It translates to CSVEKADTGELFF.

The sample holds a few counts of this clonotype. One end of the junction varies from germline; a read error may be responsible. The V call is TRBV5-1, the J call TRBJ1-3; D unresolved. CDR3 length: 15 residues. Germline assignment: CDR1 SGHRS and CDR2 YFSETQ. The CDR3 sequence: CASSLDGNSGNTIYF. In nucleotides, the CDR3 is TGCGCCAGCAGTTTGGACGGGAACTCTGGAAACACCATATATTTT.

This chain uses TRBV5-1 with TRBJ1-1; TRBD1 agrees at 9 bases. Germline values: CDR1 SGHRS, CDR2 YFSETQ. The CDR3 sequence is 14 residues long. J gave up 5 bases and V 0 bases, and 2 bases lay outside the gene matches. Here the CDR3 reads CASSLDGQGTEAFF. In DNA form, the CDR3 reads TGCGCCAGCAGCTTGGACGGACAGGGGACTGAAGCTTTCTTT.

This clonotype was counted only a few times. The chain is built from TRBV7-9 and TRBJ2-7; 7 nucleotides align to TRBD1. The CDR3 is 14 amino acids. Per the germline V gene, CDR1 is SEHNR and CDR2 is FQNEAQ (reference sequence). V lost 5 bases to trimming and J lost 3 bases; unmatched junction nucleotides: 7. Here the CDR3 reads CASSNSGTDYEQYF. CDR3 nucleotides: TGTGCCAGCAGCAATTCCGGGACAGACTACGAGCAGTACTTC.

This clonotype has more than one count but fewer than ten. The J gene is TRBJ2-5, the V gene TRBV10-3; 8 nucleotides align to TRBD1. The germline CDR1 and CDR2 sequences are ENHRY and SYGVKD. The junction had 12 bases not matched to a gene; V was cut back by 10 bases and J by 2 bases. The CDR3 sequence is 15 residues long. DNA for the CDR3: TGTGCCACCCAGGGGCTGGGACAGGAGCAAGAGACCCAGTACTTC. This sequence encodes CATQGLGQEQETQYF.

This clonotype showed up just a few times. The chain is built from TRBV30 and TRBJ1-1, with D uncertain. Germline lookup yields CDR1 GTSNPN and CDR2 SVGIG (reference sequence). This CDR3 is built from 14 residues. V was shortened by 2 bases and J by 5 bases, with 15 bases between the two germline ends. CDR3 amino acids: CAWSTSRGRTEAFF. DNA of the CDR3: TGTGCCTGGAGTACTAGTCGGGGTAGGACTGAAGCTTTCTTT.

The chain joins TRBV20-1 to TRBJ1-5; unclear D gene. Germline CDR1 reads DFQATT; CDR2 reads SNEGSKA (reference sequence). CDR3 length: 13 amino acids. Trimming removed 0 bases from V and 4 bases from J, with 7 bases in between. The CDR3 coding sequence is TGCAGTGCTAGAGAGTCCAGTAATCAGCCCCAGCATTTT. Its protein is CSARESSNQPQHF.

This sequence joins TRBV20-1 and TRBJ2-7; TRBD1 might be the D (5 bases). The germline gives CDR1 DFQATT, CDR2 SNEGSKA (reference sequence). Trimming stripped 5 bases from V and 0 bases from J, with 11 bases between. This CDR3 spans 13 amino acids. In DNA form, the CDR3 reads TGCAGTGCTGGGAAGACAGACTCCTACGAGCAGTACTTC. This translates into CSAGKTDSYEQYF.

This clonotype was seen only a few times. The rearrangement uses TRBV5-6 and TRBJ2-7; 8 nucleotides agree with TRBD2. V lost 0 bases, J lost 0 bases, and 5 bases stayed unmatched. CDR1 and CDR2 (germline): SGHDT, YYEEEE. The CDR3 spans 16 residues. CDR3 loop: CASSLVSSGVSYEQYF. For the CDR3, the DNA is TGTGCCAGCAGCTTGGTGAGTAGCGGGGTCTCCTACGAGCAGTACTTC.

This clonotype was found many times. In DNA, the CDR3 is TGCAGTGCGATAGGAAGGGGGACTGGGGCCAACGTCCTGACTTTC. This codes for CSAIGRGTGANVLTF. The rearrangement links TRBV20-1 to TRBJ2-6; D perhaps matches TRBD1 (6 bases). This CDR3 is built from 15 residues. Germline V gene lookup returns CDR1 DFQATT and CDR2 SNEGSKA (reference sequence). The V and J ends lost 6 bases and 2 bases respectively, with 14 bases between them.

In its sample, this clonotype was seen a few times. The V and J genes are TRBV24-1 and TRBJ2-1; D might be TRBD2 (5 bases). CDR1 is KGHDR, CDR2 SFDVKD, per germline. This CDR3 spans 15 amino acids. Trimming shortened V by 3 bases and J by 0 bases, and 8 bases separated the two germline ends. The CDR3 DNA sequence: TGTGCCACCAGTGATGACGGACTCTCCTACAATGAGCAGTTCTTC. This gives the protein CATSDDGLSYNEQFF.

This chain joins TRBV4-3 and TRBJ2-1; 8 bases align to TRBD2. J lost 6 bases, V lost 3 bases, and 7 bases had no gene match. This CDR3 is 15 amino acids long. Germline loops: CDR1 LGHNA, CDR2 YSLEER. The CDR3 region has the DNA TGCGCCAGCAGCCAGACGGGGGGGATGAGCAATGAGCAGTTCTTC. It yields the protein CASSQTGGMSNEQFF.

This clonotype was seen a handful of times. V is TRBV4-3 and J is TRBJ1-2, with TRBD1 identical over 9 bases. The CDR3 is 14 amino acids. V was clipped by 4 bases and J by 4 bases; unmatched bases: 4. Germline V gene sequence: CDR1 LGHNA, CDR2 YSLEER. This CDR3 reads CASSRTGVSYGYTF. The CDR3 nucleotides read TGCGCCAGCAGCCGGACAGGGGTGAGCTATGGCTACACCTTC.

In this sample, this clonotype turned up a few times. V and J are TRBV6-5 and TRBJ2-2; D is possibly TRBD1 or TRBD2 (6 bases each). The CDR3 spans 13 residues. Trimming stripped 2 bases from V and 6 bases from J, with 7 bases between. Germline assignment: CDR1 MNHEY and CDR2 SVGAGI. CDR3 DNA: TGTGCCAGCAGTTACCGGGGGCCCGGGGAGCTGTTTTTT. Amino acid sequence: CASSYRGPGELFF.

The genes are TRBV7-2 and TRBJ1-2, with D uncertain. CDR1 is SGHTA and CDR2 is FQGNSA in the germline V gene. The CDR3 contains 14 residues. V gave up 6 bases and J gave up 3 bases, with 14 bases separating them. The CDR3: CASRATINDYGYTF. The CDR3 nucleotides read TGTGCCAGCAGAGCTACGATAAATGACTATGGCTACACCTTC.

This clonotype has only a few counts. J is TRBJ2-7 and V is TRBV6-2 or TRBV6-3; a possible D gene is TRBD1 (5 bases). The ends were cut back, 6 bases at V and 8 bases at J, with 17 bases in the middle. The CDR3 runs 13 residues. Looked up from germline, CDR1 is MNHEY and CDR2 is SVGEGT. The CDR3, as DNA: TGTGCCAGCAGACTGACTCGACAGTATCAGCAGTACTTC. This sequence encodes CASRLTRQYQQYF.

This clonotype was detected a few times. V gene TRBV20-1 combines with J gene TRBJ2-7; 7 positions agree with TRBD1. Germline CDR1 reads DFQATT; CDR2 reads SNEGSKA (reference sequence). With 6 bases clipped from V and 0 bases from J, the junction kept 5 bases outside the gene matches. The length of the CDR3 is 13 residues. The CDR3 DNA is TGCAGTGCCGACAGGGCATCCTCCTACGAGCAGTACTTC. It translates to CSADRASSYEQYF.

This clonotype has only a few counts. CDR3 in DNA: TGTGCCAGCACAACGGAGGGGGGCTACACCTTC. Translating gives CASTTEGGYTF. The V gene is TRBV28, the J gene TRBJ1-2; possible D gene TRBD1, 5 bases. The V end lost 7 bases, the J end lost 8 bases, and 11 bases lay between the germline ends. From germline, CDR1 is MDHEN and CDR2 SYDVKM. The CDR3 runs 11 residues.

The chain links TRBV24-1 to TRBJ2-3; 12 bases line up with TRBD2. The junction had 1 base not matched to a gene; V was cut back by 3 bases and J by 4 bases. The CDR3 is made up of 15 amino acids. From germline, CDR1 is KGHDR and CDR2 SFDVKD. The CDR3 spells CATSDTSGRSDTQYF. Here the CDR3 DNA reads TGTGCCACCAGTGATACTAGCGGGAGGTCAGATACGCAGTATTTT.

V is TRBV6-5 and J is TRBJ2-7, with D tentatively TRBD2 (5 bases). Germline CDR1 MNHEY, CDR2 SVGAGI. This CDR3 region has 14 residues. V dropped 3 bases and J dropped 6 bases, with 15 bases sitting between them. CDR3 sequence: CASSYNPAGGEQYF. DNA of the CDR3: TGTGCCAGCAGTTATAATCCGGCAGGAGGCGAGCAGTACTTC.

This clonotype appeared a few times. The CDR3 DNA sequence: TGTGCCAGCAACCCGGGGGGGCCTACCGGGGAGCTGTTTTTT. Translation: CASNPGGPTGELFF. This chain connects TRBV7-9 to TRBJ2-2, with TRBD2 matching over 8 bases. Per germline, CDR1 SEHNR and CDR2 FQNEAQ (reference sequence). Unmatched junction bases numbered 6, after V lost 7 bases and J lost 5 bases. The CDR3 spans 14 residues.